A single sample is the source of the 11 T cell receptor beta chains below, sequenced in a study of blood T cells in healthy people across ages. Alongside a J-beta primer mix, a sample-barcoded 5' primer served in a second PCR lasting roughly 6 to 12 cycles. TCRdb processed the 5' RACE reads anew with MiXCR; each CDR3 protein has one entry. There are 650,000 to 1,000,000 distinct CDR3 sequences in the sample; around 36% occur only once, and roughly 13% lies in the top ten. The material sequenced was blood. These receptors came from a man aged 18 to 35 in good health.

A note on this clonotype: It may be a read error: a sequence one base away is much more abundant. V is TRBV10-3 and J is TRBJ1-2; D not certain. CDR1 and CDR2 from the germline V gene are ENHRY and SYGVKD. The CDR3 runs to 13 residues. The germline V and J ends were trimmed by 3 bases and 4 bases, with 9 bases remaining between them. The CDR3 region has the DNA TGTGCCATCAGTGAAGAGGGCGGCTATGGCTACACCTTC. This encodes CAISEEGGYGYTF.

This sequence joins TRBV4-3 and TRBJ2-7; TRBD1 is a possible D gene (5 bases). This CDR3 has 15 residues. Between the trimmed V and J ends, which lost 5 bases and 0 bases, there was a span of 14 bases. Germline CDR1 LGHNA, CDR2 YSLEER. In DNA form, the CDR3 reads TGCGCCAGCAGCGAACAACAGGTACTCTCCTACGAGCAGTACTTC. It specifies CASSEQQVLSYEQYF.

The chain uses TRBV5-1 and TRBJ1-1; D gene ambiguous. Per germline, CDR1 SGHRS and CDR2 YFSETQ. There are 15 residues in the CDR3. V was clipped by 1 base and J by 3 bases, with 13 bases between them. The CDR3: CASSLLGERDTEAFF. The CDR3 bases are TGCGCCAGCAGCTTGCTTGGGGAACGGGACACTGAAGCTTTCTTT.

With respect to this clonotype: This may be a read error: a much more frequent sequence differs by one nucleotide. This rearrangement joins TRBV29-1 to TRBJ2-1, with D possibly being TRBD2 (5 bases). This CDR3 is 15 amino acids long. Looked up from germline, CDR1 is SQVTM and CDR2 is ANQGSEA. The CDR3 coding sequence is TGCAGCATTGAGAAGGGTAGGGCCGGGAACAATGAGCAGTTCTTC. Amino acid sequence: CSIEKGRAGNNEQFF.

This clonotype turned up a few times. J is TRBJ2-3 and V is TRBV9; D gene ambiguous. Germline V gene data show CDR1 as SGDLS and CDR2 as YYNGEE. Trimming took 3 bases from V and 2 from J, leaving 10 bases between them. The CDR3 has 14 amino acids. The CDR3 loop is CASSGAKHTDTQYF. The CDR3, as DNA: TGTGCCAGCAGCGGGGCTAAACACACAGATACGCAGTATTTT.

The chain combines TRBV5-1 with TRBJ2-5; D gene unclear. The germline CDR1 and CDR2 sequences are SGHRS and YFSETQ. The CDR3 loop spans 12 amino acids. Deletions cut 0 bases from V and 13 bases from J, with 13 bases between. The CDR3 nucleotides are TGCGCCAGCAGCTTGGTCCCCTTTGAGCGGTACTTC. Amino acid sequence: CASSLVPFERYF.

This clonotype was recorded only once. The J gene is TRBJ1-5, the V gene TRBV12-3 or TRBV12-4; D is unresolved. There are 13 residues in the CDR3. Trimming shortened V by 6 bases and J by 1 base, and 7 bases separated the two germline ends. The CDR3 sequence: CASRRWSNQPQHF. CDR3 nucleotides: TGTGCCAGCAGGAGGTGGAGCAATCAGCCCCAGCATTTT.

Only a few counts were recorded for this clonotype. The rearrangement uses TRBV20-1 and TRBJ2-7; TRBD1 matches at 8 bases. Germline lookup yields CDR1 DFQATT and CDR2 SNEGSKA (reference sequence). This CDR3 region has 16 residues. The V segment lost 5 bases and the J segment 3 bases; nucleotides outside the gene matches: 15. The CDR3 nucleotides are TGCAGTGCTCCTCAAGGAGGACAGGGCGACCTCTACGAGCAGTACTTC. Protein: CSAPQGGQGDLYEQYF.

The chain joins TRBV10-3 to TRBJ2-2; TRBD1 matches at 7 bases. This CDR3 comprises 15 residues. Germline CDR1 reads ENHRY; CDR2 reads SYGVKD. Trimming at V came to 4 bases and at J to 3 bases, leaving 5 bases not matched to a gene. The CDR3: CAISALDRDTGELFF. The CDR3 DNA is TGTGCCATCAGTGCCCTCGACAGGGACACCGGGGAGCTGTTTTTT.

Details on this clonotype: Relative to the germline gene, one junction end is altered; a read error may explain this. The chain joins TRBV4-3 to TRBJ2-3; D perhaps matches TRBD1 (6 bases). The CDR3 is 18 amino acids. CDR1 and CDR2 (germline): LGHNA, YSLEER. In DNA, the CDR3 is TGCGCCGGCAGCCAAGTTGGGGGCTACTATCTTCGCACAGATACGCAGTATTTT. This translates into CAGSQVGGYYLRTDTQYF.

The table lists this clonotype with a few counts. The chain carries TRBV11-3 and TRBJ2-3; D may be TRBD1 (5 bases). Per germline, CDR1 SGHNT and CDR2 YENEEA. V lost 5 bases, J lost 0 bases, and 12 bases lay in between. This CDR3 spans 15 amino acids. CDR3 protein: CASSPQGPSTDTQYF. The CDR3 region has the DNA TGTGCCAGCAGCCCCCAGGGCCCTAGCACAGATACGCAGTATTTT.